This T cell receptor beta chain came from a study of blood T cells in healthy people across ages (dated by TCRdb to between 2015 and 2017). Broadly, across the study: In model experiments, roughly one uniquely barcoded TCR beta cDNA molecule per two T cells was captured by template switching. To track age-related changes in TCR beta repertoire diversity, the study relied on deep sequencing normalized with unique cDNA molecular identifiers. Four age groups were formed from the donors: young (average approximately 16 years), middle-aged (less than 40), aged (approximately 60) and long-lived (less than 85). To avoid experimental bias, donors of different ages were spread randomly across the sequencing lanes. Using the same blood draw, the study looked at two additional independent replicas of 1 million unique cDNA reads for two donors, one aged 18 to 29 and the other aged 80 or older.

What the work shows at the level of the full study, not this receptor alone: Because profiling used bulk unsorted PBMCs, naive and antigen-experienced compartments could not be compared conclusively. Observed TCR beta diversity per million T cells fell roughly linearly with age, and a significant reduction was already apparent by age approximately 41. Estimates of total diversity from one million sequenced T cells were regarded as lower bounds and underestimates. A strong correlation was found between observed TCR beta diversity and the percentage of naive T cells measured by flow cytometry. Because donor CMV infection status was unknown, age-related changes in expanded clonotypes were potentially confounded. The long-lived group showed more naive CD4+ T cells, fewer expanded clones and increased TCR diversity than the aged group, suggesting age selection.

Donors were 30 to 45 systemically healthy Caucasian individuals from Russia aged 6 to 90 years. Around 10 milliliters of peripheral blood were drawn from each donor into EDTA-treated Vacutainer tubes. Ficoll-Paque density-gradient centrifugation was used to isolate PBMCs, with at least 6.5 million per sample. Total RNA was extracted from PBMCs with Trizol reagent, with at least 5.5 micrograms obtained per sample. For every donor, flow cytometry on a PBMC aliquot measured the percentage of naive CD45RAhigh/CD27high T cells. CDR1 and CDR2, per the germline V gene, are SGHRS and YFSETQ. Counted from cysteine to phenylalanine, this CDR3 has 15 amino acids. Of the read, only the CDR3 DNA is kept; its 45 bases are in frame from base 1. The library came from 5' RACE. The sequencer was an Illumina HiSeq 2500. A second roughly 7 to 12 cycle PCR used a sample-barcoded 5' primer and a J-beta primer mix. Each TCR beta cDNA molecule received a unique molecular identifier from a template-switch 5' adaptor carrying 12 random nucleotides. Each sample yielded at least 2.5 million CDR3-containing paired-end reads. All of the RNA was converted into first-strand cDNA using the Mint cDNA synthesis kit, with a TRBC-specific oligonucleotide serving as the primer. Following uracil-DNA glycosylase treatment, a first 18-cycle PCR with universal primers M1SS and BC2_uni_R was performed on all cDNA. In the paper's pipeline: Each sample was normalized by randomly selecting 1 million high-quality reads, each carrying a distinct molecular identifier. Instead of being binned into consensus sequences, reads with shared molecular identifiers were discarded. CDR3 identification, clonotype clustering and error correction used MiTCR with a Q25 quality threshold and the strictest error-elimination algorithm. A nonparametric unseen species model with Euler transformation was used to estimate a lower bound on total TCR beta diversity. The public reads were quality trimmed at Q25 with fastp and then assembled into clones with MiXCR by TCRdb, keeping productive beta chains. A single entry per CDR3 protein holds the most common genes and DNA from its merged rows. For this entry, the V and J calls and clone size follow TCRdb and not the study's own pipeline. This sample gives 920,000 or so distinct CDR3 sequences in total; more than 35% of them show up just once. The top ten clonotypes cover approximately 17% of the sample.

A remark on this clonotype: Its antigen specificity is not known. No quality values exist for individual bases; no much larger clone is one base distant.

The rearranged chain carries TRBV5-1 and TRBJ2-5, with 7 bases in between that match TRBD2. The end of the DNA fits TRBJ2-7 better, so the J call may be wrong. Sequences were obtained from blood. The TCR was taken from a woman aged 60-75 years in good health. DNA sequence: TGCGCCAGCAGCTTGGACACTAGCGACCCCTACGAGCAGTACTTC. The translation is CASSLDTSDPYEQYF.